One and the same sample provided the 3 T cell receptor beta chains below, sequenced in a study of response to subunit inactivated influenza vaccine. In TCRdb, the RT-PCR reads were re-called with MiXCR into one record per CDR3 protein. This sample has over 400,000 distinct CDR3 sequences, with roughly 13% found just once. The sequenced sample was PBMCs from blood, obtained 40 to 50 days after vaccination. The receptors stem from a man aged 50 to 59 who received an inactivated influenza vaccine.

This clonotype was recorded many times. The CDR3 coding sequence is TGTGCCAGCGGGACTAGCGGAACAAGGTACTTC. Protein product: CASGTSGTRYF. V gene TRBV12-3 or TRBV12-4 combines with J gene TRBJ2-7, with TRBD2 matching 11 bases. The CDR3 spans 11 residues. Unmatched junction bases numbered 6, after V lost 8 bases and J lost 12 bases.

V and J are TRBV12-3 or TRBV12-4 and TRBJ2-2, with 9 bases lining up with TRBD1. The CDR3 has 14 residues. With V trimmed by 7 bases and J by 7 bases, 7 bases remained unmatched. CDR3 loop: CASTRDRAIGELFF. Written as DNA, the CDR3 is TGTGCCAGCACGCGGGACAGGGCGATCGGGGAGCTGTTTTTT.

This chain connects TRBV29-1 to TRBJ2-6, with 9 bases fitting TRBD1. The germline gives CDR1 SQVTM, CDR2 ANQGSEA. V lost 7 bases, J lost 2 bases, and 6 bases stayed unmatched. The CDR3 runs 15 residues. The CDR3 reads CSAKTGGAGANVLTF. The DNA of the CDR3 is TGCAGCGCGAAAACAGGGGGCGCTGGGGCCAACGTCCTGACTTTC.